This T cell receptor (beta chain) was sequenced for a study of T-cell memory formation after mild COVID-19 (dated by TCRdb to the early 2020s). Describing the broader study: Most TCR sequence clusters were specific to one of the two donors. Longitudinal TCRalpha and TCRbeta repertoire sequencing tracked T-cell clones expanding and contracting after mild COVID-19 in a couple of donors. The cohort comprised two young, previously healthy adult volunteers, one female and one male. Broad study findings and their caveats: Contracting CD4+ clones appeared mostly in the CM and EM memory subsets, whereas CD8+ clones were enriched in EMRA. The detection of some responding clones in pre-infection memory suggests that pre-existing cross-reactive memory T cells joined the SARS-CoV-2 response. The study included only a couple of mild cases, and larger cohorts that include severe cases with pre-infection samples were judged to be necessary. SARS-CoV-2 specificity was not confirmed for the second-wave clones peaking on day 37. From day 15 to 85, contracting clones showed balanced CD4/CD8 phenotypes, whereas a second wave of clones that expanded from day 15 to 37 leaned towards CD4+.

Instrument used: Illumina NovaSeq 6000. TCRalpha and TCRbeta cDNA libraries were constructed by 5'RACE with constant-segment primers, with sample barcodes and unique molecular identifiers being introduced. Trizol reagent was used to extract RNA from every sample. Libraries were amplified in two PCR steps, with a second sample barcode and Illumina TruSeq adapters added in the second step. The libraries were sequenced on an Illumina NovaSeq using 2 x 150 bp paired-end reads. The study's own analysis went as follows. The reads were demultiplexed and collapsed into UMI-guided consensus sequences using migec v1.2.7. Using mixcr v2.1.11, UMI consensuses were aligned to TRA and TRB V and J templates and then assembled into clonotypes. A clonotype was counted as expanded or contracted only if both edgeR and NoisET called the change significant, with noise models trained on biological replicates. For edgeR calls, a false discovery rate-adjusted p below 0.01 and a log2 fold-change threshold of 1 were applied. As an exploratory analysis of dynamics, PCA with hierarchical clustering was applied to max-normalized trajectories of the 1000 most abundant clonotypes. The CD4 or CD8 phenotype of responding clones was assigned using the separately sequenced CD4+ and CD8+ repertoires. TCRdb took the public reads, trimmed them with fastp at Q25, ran MiXCR for clone calling and kept in-frame beta chains. Every distinct CDR3 protein forms one entry, paired with its most common genes and DNA. These V and J calls are TCRdb output, not the study's own analysis. The sample table contains roughly 610,000 distinct CDR3 sequences; only one count was recorded for about 18% of them. The ten largest clones take up roughly 8% of the sample.

Ficoll-Paque density gradient centrifugation was used to isolate PBMCs. This clonotype was counted a few times. This clone's antigen is unknown. Base qualities are not provided; no much larger clone lies one nucleotide away. The sequenced sample consisted of PBMCs or a T cell subset sorted from them (not recorded which). This clonotype was obtained from an adult woman who had mild COVID-19 (a few samples of this study predate the infection). The sample titles of this study are shuffled in the database, so cell type and time point are left out; the donor was told from shared clones.

Here the CDR3 is given as CASNQVGDGYTF. The nucleotide sequence is given as TGTGCCAGCAACCAGGTCGGGGACGGCTACACCTTC. In this chain, TRBV25-1 is recombined with TRBJ1-2; TRBD1 might be the D gene, on 5 matching bases. The germline V gene yields MGHDK for CDR1 and SYGVNS for CDR2. The CDR3 covers 12 residues, taking in both the cysteine and the phenylalanine. Of the read, only the CDR3 DNA is kept; its 36 bases are in frame from base 1. V is clipped by 7 bases and J by 8 bases, and the sequence between their germline boundaries is 14 bases long.